The 30 T cell receptor beta chains below were found in one sample sequenced in a study of regulatory T cells in long-lasting Graves disease. CDR3-region Arm-PCR and iRepertoire HTBI primers produced the TCR beta libraries. TCRdb recomputed calls from the multiplex PCR reads with MiXCR, one row per CDR3 protein. The sample carries about 310,000 distinct CDR3 sequences, roughly a fifth recorded once. Described time point: persistent/refractory GD, antithyroid drugs over 5 years with positive TRAb. With RNA extracted from PBMCs as input, the TCR library was made. The specimen was peripheral blood mononuclear cells (PBMCs), collected when the disease was refractory, from a patient treated with antithyroid drugs. These receptors were obtained from a female donor with Graves disease.

Ten or more counts support this clonotype. The chain joins TRBV28 to TRBJ2-7; D assignment may be TRBD1 or TRBD2 (5 bases each). V dropped 6 bases and J dropped 6 bases, with 18 bases sitting between them. The length of the CDR3 is 14 residues. Per the germline V gene, CDR1 is MDHEN and CDR2 is SYDVKM. The DNA for the CDR3 is TGTGCCAGCAGCACCCCAGGGTCGGGGAGCGAGCAGTACTTC. Its protein is CASSTPGSGSEQYF. The full variable domain, completed using reference TRBV28 and TRBJ2-7, is DVKVTQSSRYLVKRTGEKVFLECVQDMDHENMFWYRQDPGLGLRLIYFSYDVKMKEKGDIPEGYSVSREKKERFSLILESASTNQTSMYLCASSTPGSGSEQYFGPGTRLTVT.

This clonotype was counted at least ten times. The genes are TRBV28 and TRBJ2-2; D is uncertain. Germline CDR1 MDHEN, CDR2 SYDVKM. V was pared by 1 base and J by 0 bases, with 3 bases between. The CDR3 is made up of 14 amino acids. The DNA of the CDR3 is TGTGCCAGCAGTTTATCGACGAACACCGGGGAGCTGTTTTTT. Translating gives CASSLSTNTGELFF.

At least ten counts were recorded for this clonotype. The rearrangement joins TRBV12-3 or TRBV12-4 to TRBJ2-7; 11 bases fit TRBD1. V shed 6 bases, J shed 7 bases, and the junction held 11 bases outside the gene matches. The CDR3 contains 15 residues. The CDR3 protein is CASSPPGQGAIEQYF. CDR3 bases: TGTGCCAGCAGCCCTCCCGGACAGGGGGCGATTGAGCAGTACTTC.

This clonotype was recorded a few times. The chain has TRBV6-5 and TRBJ2-5; D possibly corresponds to TRBD2 (5 bases). This CDR3 region has 16 residues. Germline CDR1 MNHEY, CDR2 SVGAGI. Trimming took off 4 bases at V and 0 bases at J, with 15 bases between the two ends. CDR3 protein: CASSSLQTMYQETQYF. The CDR3 nucleotides read TGTGCCAGCAGTTCCCTCCAGACTATGTACCAAGAGACCCAGTACTTC.

This clonotype was found many times. The rearrangement joins TRBV28 to TRBJ1-6; no clear D gene. The CDR3 loop spans 11 amino acids. V lost 5 bases, J lost 12 bases, and 8 bases lay in between. Germline V gene lookup returns CDR1 MDHEN and CDR2 SYDVKM. CDR3 loop: CASSLNGPLHF. The DNA for the CDR3 is TGTGCCAGCAGTCTCAATGGACCCCTCCACTTT.

The V gene is TRBV7-6, the J gene TRBJ2-7, with TRBD2 matching 8 bases. The CDR3 has 15 residues. Losses at the gene ends were 0 bases for V and 6 bases for J; bases not matched to a gene: 7. Germline-derived CDR1 and CDR2 are SGHVS and FNYEAQ. The CDR3 here is CASSLAVSREGEQYF. The CDR3 DNA sequence: TGTGCCAGCAGCTTAGCGGTTTCACGGGAGGGCGAGCAGTACTTC.

This clonotype has just a few counts. The V call is TRBV6-2 or TRBV6-3, the J call TRBJ2-2, with TRBD1 identical over 9 bases. The CDR3 consists of 14 residues. V trimming: 8 bases; J trimming: 3 bases; junction bases outside the gene matches: 4. The germline V gene has CDR1 MNHEY and CDR2 SVGEGT. The CDR3 region is CASLRDRDTGELFF. CDR3 in DNA: TGTGCCAGCCTCCGGGACAGGGACACCGGGGAGCTGTTTTTT.

This clonotype occurred many times. The CDR3 region is CAWRGHAASKTQYF. The DNA of the CDR3 is TGTGCCTGGAGGGGACACGCGGCTTCGAAGACCCAGTACTTC. The gene calls are TRBV30 and TRBJ2-5; possibly TRBD1 for D (6 bases). Trimming left V 3 bases short and J 6 bases short, with 17 bases between. Germline CDR1 GTSNPN, CDR2 SVGIG (reference sequence). This CDR3 contains 14 residues.

There are many counts of this clonotype. V and J are TRBV28 and TRBJ1-5, with 9 bases fitting TRBD1. Germline V gene lookup returns CDR1 MDHEN and CDR2 SYDVKM. The CDR3 totals 20 residues. With V trimmed by 3 bases and J by 3 bases, 18 bases remained unmatched. This CDR3 reads CASSFPHTQGAASDNQPQHF. In nucleotides, the CDR3 is TGTGCCAGCAGTTTCCCACACACACAGGGGGCCGCCTCGGACAATCAGCCCCAGCATTTT.

This clonotype was seen a handful of times. The chain joins TRBV30 to TRBJ1-5; maybe TRBD1 (6 bases). CDR3 length equals 14 residues. V shed 8 bases and J shed 5 bases, with 19 bases lying between them. Germline lookup yields CDR1 GTSNPN and CDR2 SVGIG (reference sequence). This chain's CDR3 is CAGQWGSLDQPQHF. The CDR3 DNA is TGTGCCGGACAGTGGGGTTCCCTTGATCAGCCCCAGCATTTT. The full variable domain, its missing parts supplied by reference TRBV30 and TRBJ1-5, is SQTIHQWPATLVQPVGSPLSLECTVEGTSNPNLYWYRQAAGRGLQLLFYSVGIGQISSEVPQNLSASRPQDRQFILSSKKLLLSDSGFYLCAGQWGSLDQPQHFGDGTRLSIL.

This clonotype has a count of ten or more. The rearrangement uses TRBV5-6 and TRBJ2-7; no reliable D call. The germline V and J ends were trimmed by 3 bases and 0 bases, with 13 bases remaining between them. Per germline, CDR1 SGHDT and CDR2 YYEEEE. The CDR3 has 15 amino acids. CDR3 sequence (DNA): TGTGCCAGCAGCTGGGGTGGCGTGCTCTCCTACGAGCAGTACTTC. Protein sequence: CASSWGGVLSYEQYF.

The sample holds many counts of this clonotype. This sequence joins TRBV2 and TRBJ1-2; the D is unclear. The germline V gene encodes CDR1 SNHLY and CDR2 FYNNEI. V lost 0 bases to trimming and J lost 4 bases, with 12 bases between them. This CDR3 is built from 15 residues. The CDR3 bases are TGTGCCAGCAGTGAAGCGTCGGCGGCATTCTATGGCTACACCTTC. Protein product: CASSEASAAFYGYTF.

On this clonotype: The conserved final phenylalanine or tryptophan is absent from the CDR3, which likely points to a read error. J is TRBJ1-5 and V is TRBV3-1; weak D call: TRBD1 (5 bases). The CDR3 consists of 12 residues. Germline-derived CDR1 and CDR2 are LGHDT and YNNKEL (reference sequence). V dropped 4 bases and J dropped 7 bases, with 8 bases sitting between them. The CDR3 is CASSLGGQPQHS. DNA of the CDR3: TGTGCCAGCAGCCTGGGGGGGCAGCCCCAGCATTCT.

Many counts were recorded for this clonotype. The CDR3 nucleotides are TGCAGTGCGGGACGGCCGAATTCTGCAACTAATGAAAAACTGTTTTTT. As protein: CSAGRPNSATNEKLFF. The chain employs TRBV20-1 and TRBJ1-4, with a weak D call TRBD1 (5 bases). Trimming stripped 6 bases from V and 0 bases from J, with 17 bases between. In germline, CDR1 is DFQATT, CDR2 SNEGSKA (reference sequence). The CDR3 length is 16 residues.

This clonotype was detected only a few times. The chain recombines TRBV27 with TRBJ1-6; perhaps TRBD1 as D (6 bases). The V gene's germline CDR1 is MNHEY and CDR2 SMNVEV (reference sequence). CDR3 length: 15 residues. V lost 6 bases and J lost 9, with 18 bases in between. The chain's CDR3 is CASSPTGLGISPLHF. CDR3 in DNA: TGTGCCAGCAGCCCCACAGGGCTGGGGATTTCACCCCTCCACTTT.

This clonotype turned up a few times. V and J are TRBV20-1 and TRBJ2-7, with a weak D call TRBD1 (7 bases). V was shortened by 1 base and J by 5 bases, with 21 bases between the two germline ends. CDR1 and CDR2 from the germline V gene are DFQATT and SNEGSKA (reference sequence). The CDR3 runs 16 residues. CDR3 coding DNA: TGCAGTGCTAGAGGGCGACCAGCAGGGGGGAGAAACGAGCAGTACTTC. It is translated as CSARGRPAGGRNEQYF.

Many counts were recorded for this clonotype. The chain has TRBV6-1 and TRBJ2-7; D gene ambiguous. Per germline, CDR1 MNHNS and CDR2 SASEGT. This CDR3 spans 14 amino acids. V was pared by 10 bases and J by 0 bases, with 16 bases between. The CDR3 DNA sequence: TGTGCCACCAACAACGGACCTCTCTCCTACGAGCAGTACTTC. Residues: CATNNGPLSYEQYF.

This clonotype came up a few times. J is TRBJ1-1 and V is TRBV28; D is unresolved. Germline-derived CDR1 and CDR2 are MDHEN and SYDVKM. V was trimmed by 1 base and J by 4 bases, leaving 7 bases between them. This CDR3 region has 13 residues. The CDR3 spells CASSLSPGTEAFF. CDR3 bases: TGTGCCAGCAGTTTATCACCGGGCACTGAAGCTTTCTTT.

In this sample, this clonotype turned up a few times. J is TRBJ2-7 and V is TRBV30; possible D gene TRBD2, 5 bases. Trimming shortened V by 5 bases and J by 1 base, and 12 bases separated the two germline ends. The germline V gene encodes CDR1 GTSNPN and CDR2 SVGIG (reference sequence). The CDR3 is made up of 13 amino acids. The CDR3 here is CAWGNGDSYEQYF. CDR3 coding DNA: TGTGCCTGGGGCAACGGGGATTCCTACGAGCAGTACTTC. The whole variable domain, remainder taken from reference TRBV30 and TRBJ2-7, is SQTIHQWPATLVQPVGSPLSLECTVEGTSNPNLYWYRQAAGRGLQLLFYSVGIGQISSEVPQNLSASRPQDRQFILSSKKLLLSDSGFYLCAWGNGDSYEQYFGPGTRLTVT.

The chain links TRBV19 to TRBJ2-5; 8 bases map to TRBD2. Germline CDR1 reads LNHDA; CDR2 reads SQIVND (reference sequence). The CDR3 consists of 21 residues. The junction had 28 bases not matched to a gene; V was cut back by 8 bases and J by 2 bases. This CDR3 is CASAASIQFFGTRAGQETQYF. In DNA form, the CDR3 reads TGTGCCAGTGCAGCGTCTATACAATTTTTCGGGACTAGAGCGGGTCAAGAGACCCAGTACTTC.

The chain employs TRBV20-1 and TRBJ1-5; D is perhaps TRBD1 (5 bases). Germline V gene lookup returns CDR1 DFQATT and CDR2 SNEGSKA (reference sequence). The V end lost 3 bases, the J end lost 4 bases, and 10 bases lay between the germline ends. This CDR3 spans 13 amino acids. The CDR3 sequence: CSASIQGNQPQHF. CDR3 coding DNA: TGCAGTGCTAGTATCCAGGGAAATCAGCCCCAGCATTTT.

This clonotype was recorded at least ten times. The chain carries TRBV19 and TRBJ2-2; TRBD1 matches 10 bases. The J segment lost 7 bases and the V segment lost 6 bases, leaving 8 bases of the junction unmatched. Looked up from germline, CDR1 is LNHDA and CDR2 is SQIVND (reference sequence). CDR3 size: 15 residues. The CDR3 spells CASSTGTGVGGELFF. The CDR3 DNA reads as TGTGCCAGTAGCACCGGGACAGGGGTCGGCGGGGAGCTGTTTTTT.

This rearrangement joins TRBV20-1 to TRBJ2-2; TRBD2 matches 7 bases. Germline loops: CDR1 DFQATT, CDR2 SNEGSKA (reference sequence). The J segment lost 5 bases and the V segment lost 3 bases, leaving 18 bases of the junction unmatched. The CDR3 totals 18 residues. Written as DNA, the CDR3 is TGCAGTGCTAGGAGATCCGCGGCGGGAGACTTCGGAACCGGGGAGCTGTTTTTT. Residues: CSARRSAAGDFGTGELFF.

This clonotype appeared a single time. The chain joins TRBV6-2 or TRBV6-3 to TRBJ1-5, with TRBD1 matching 12 bases. The trim removed 5 bases at V and 6 bases at J, leaving 8 bases unmatched. This CDR3 region has 16 residues. Germline V gene lookup returns CDR1 MNHEY and CDR2 SVGEGT. Here the CDR3 DNA reads TGTGCCAGCAGTCCCCGGGGACAGGGGGCAGGTCAGCCCCAGCATTTT. It encodes CASSPRGQGAGQPQHF.

The chain joins TRBV28 to TRBJ2-1; TRBD2 aligns across 11 bases. The CDR3 spans 15 residues. J gave up 7 bases and V 3 bases, and 5 bases lay outside the gene matches. Per the germline V gene, CDR1 is MDHEN and CDR2 is SYDVKM. For the CDR3, the DNA is TGTGCCAGCAGTTTTCCGCCTAGCGGGAGGAATGAGCAGTTCTTC. It is translated as CASSFPPSGRNEQFF.

The chain uses TRBV4-1 and TRBJ2-5; D possibly corresponds to TRBD2 (6 bases). The germline gives CDR1 MGHRA, CDR2 YSYEKL. The CDR3 contains 13 residues. V lost 7 bases and J 7 bases, leaving 16 bases between the germline ends. This CDR3 reads CASMAVGGGTQYF. The CDR3 coding sequence is TGCGCCAGCATGGCGGTGGGGGGAGGGACCCAGTACTTC.

The V and J genes are TRBV7-2 and TRBJ2-7; D gene ambiguous. Germline V gene lookup returns CDR1 SGHTA and CDR2 FQGNSA. V dropped 3 bases and J dropped 2 bases, with 8 bases sitting between them. The CDR3 loop spans 13 amino acids. CDR3 region: CASSFFQTYEQYF. CDR3 in DNA: TGTGCCAGCAGCTTTTTTCAAACCTACGAGCAGTACTTC.

The CDR3 reads CSARASLGSSYEQYF. The CDR3 DNA reads TGCAGTGCTAGAGCTAGCTTAGGGAGTTCCTACGAGCAGTACTTC. J is TRBJ2-7 and V is TRBV20-1; tentatively, D is TRBD2 (5 bases). Germline CDR1 DFQATT, CDR2 SNEGSKA (reference sequence). This CDR3 has 15 residues. V was trimmed by 1 base and J by 1 base, leaving 14 bases between them.

This clonotype was recorded many times. J is TRBJ2-5 and V is TRBV7-2; 7 nucleotides line up with TRBD2. The V gene's germline CDR1 is SGHTA and CDR2 FQGNSA. The V and J ends lost 5 bases and 4 bases, in that order; junction bases with no gene match: 10. The CDR3 totals 15 residues. In DNA, the CDR3 is TGTGCCAGCAGCACGGGGGAGGGGCCCAGAGAGACCCAGTACTTC. Translation: CASSTGEGPRETQYF.

At least ten counts were recorded for this clonotype. The chain links TRBV27 to TRBJ1-2; possible D gene TRBD1, 5 bases. Germline loops: CDR1 MNHEY, CDR2 SMNVEV (reference sequence). Trimming shortened V by 6 bases and J by 4 bases, and 15 bases separated the two germline ends. CDR3 length equals 14 residues. CDR3 coding DNA: TGTGCCAGCAGGCCCGCGGGGCAAGGCTATGGCTACACCTTC. This encodes CASRPAGQGYGYTF.